This TCR beta chain comes out of a study of shared T cell receptors in the human thymus. Germline V gene data show CDR1 as MNHNS and CDR2 as SASEGT. This CDR3 has 16 residues. The trim removed 3 bases at V and 2 bases at J, leaving 5 bases unmatched. Profiling relied on immunoSEQ multiplex PCR, and the TCRdb table lists in-frame clones only, not all of them. Altogether over 650,000 clones are present, more than 75% being singletons, with the ten largest covering roughly 0.0087%. This sample also belongs to another study, concerning human thymus T cells. That report adds: The people who donated were healthy Finnish babies having corrective surgery for congenital heart defects. Surgeons resected thymus tissue during corrective heart surgery. Apparent skewing of V and J gene usage characterized both thymic and blood repertoires. Related work showed strongly overlapping thymic repertoires across unrelated individuals.

Material for sequencing was thymocytes. The chain recombines TRBV6-1 with TRBJ2-5; 11 bases map to TRBD2. This TCR was sampled from a boy under three years old with a congenital heart defect. The CDR3, as DNA: TGTGCCAGCAGTGACCAGACTAGCGGGGTACAAGAGACCCAGTACTTC. It translates to CASSDQTSGVQETQYF.